These 24 T cell receptor beta chains share one sample of origin, sequenced in a study of metastatic and nonmetastatic thyroid tumors. The entire patient cohort was treatment-naive prior to thyroid surgery. TCRdb reprocessed the PCR reads using MiXCR. In the table there are under 15,000 clones, around 21% of which are singletons. Sequenced sample: adjacent normal tissue. These receptor sequences come from a female donor with papillary thyroid cancer or a benign thyroid nodule (not recorded which). Some clones in this sample may be carry-over from other donors' samples.

The chain has TRBV20-1 and TRBJ1-1; 9 bases match TRBD1. V was clipped by 2 bases and J by 6 bases; unmatched bases: 13. Germline CDR1 is DFQATT and CDR2 is SNEGSKA (reference sequence). The CDR3 length is 16 residues. The CDR3 DNA reads as TGCAGTGCTAGATATCTTTTAGGGACAGGGTTCCCTGAAGCTTTCTTT. It codes for CSARYLLGTGFPEAFF.

The genes are TRBV12-3 or TRBV12-4 and TRBJ1-1; perhaps TRBD1 as D (5 bases). CDR3 length: 12 amino acids. V lost 8 bases and J lost 3, with 10 bases in between. DNA for the CDR3: TGTGCCAGCGGGCAGGGTCACACTGAAGCTTTCTTT. It encodes CASGQGHTEAFF.

This chain links TRBV7-2 with TRBJ2-3; no firm D call. Looked up from germline, CDR1 is SGHTA and CDR2 is FQGNSA. The germline V and J ends were trimmed by 5 bases and 5 bases, with 8 bases remaining between them. The length of the CDR3 is 12 residues. For the CDR3, the DNA is TGTGCCAGCAGCCATGGGGAAGATACGCAGTATTTT. It encodes CASSHGEDTQYF.

In its sample, this clone was seen many times. This sequence joins TRBV6-1 and TRBJ1-3; TRBD1 might be the D (5 bases). The V and J ends lost 7 bases and 4 bases respectively, with 14 bases between them. Germline CDR1 reads MNHNS; CDR2 reads SASEGT. The length of the CDR3 is 14 residues. The CDR3 reads CASTPGNGGNTIYF. The CDR3 DNA reads as TGTGCCAGCACCCCAGGGAACGGAGGAAACACCATATATTTT.

This clone was seen a few times. The CDR3: CASSESKAGGYNEQFF. In DNA form, the CDR3 reads TGCGCCAGCAGTGAGTCGAAAGCGGGCGGCTACAATGAGCAGTTCTTC. The chain recombines TRBV10-1 with TRBJ2-1; TRBD2 might be the D (6 bases). With 0 bases removed from V and 3 bases from J, the gap between germline ends came to 12 bases. The CDR3 contains 16 residues. Germline V lookup: CDR1 WNHNN, CDR2 SYGVQD (reference sequence).

This clone was seen a handful of times. The chain employs TRBV6-5 and TRBJ2-7, with 9 positions matching TRBD1. The CDR3 runs to 16 residues. Trimming took 2 bases from V and 4 from J; bases not matched to a gene: 9. Per germline, CDR1 MNHEY and CDR2 SVGAGI. The CDR3, as DNA: TGTGCCAGCAGTTACAGGACAGGGGCAATCCTGTACGAGCAGTACTTC. Translating it yields CASSYRTGAILYEQYF.

This clone was counted only a few times. The chain carries TRBV2 and TRBJ2-5; D may be TRBD1 (5 bases). Trimming removed 6 bases from V and 5 bases from J, with 16 bases in between. The germline gives CDR1 SNHLY, CDR2 FYNNEI. The CDR3 runs to 14 residues. The CDR3 is CASSAYMGPETQYF. In nucleotides, the CDR3 is TGTGCCAGCAGCGCGTACATGGGGCCGGAGACCCAGTACTTC.

J is TRBJ1-2 and V is TRBV19; D is unclear. The V gene lost 10 bases and the J gene lost 7 bases, with 19 bases spanning the gap. The CDR3 has 13 amino acids. Germline assignment: CDR1 LNHDA and CDR2 SQIVND (reference sequence). The CDR3 bases are TGTGCCACTACGCGTCGGGGTATGGTTGGCTACACCTTC. Its protein is CATTRRGMVGYTF.

This clone was counted at least ten times. The chain carries TRBV4-3 and TRBJ1-2; D remains unclear. Germline V gives CDR1 LGHNA, CDR2 YSLEER. Trimming removed 0 bases at V and 6 bases at J, with 17 bases between. The CDR3 sequence is 16 residues long. This chain's CDR3 is CASSQDRQVPRNGYTF. CDR3 DNA: TGCGCCAGCAGCCAAGATAGGCAGGTGCCTCGAAATGGCTACACCTTC.

In this sample, this clone turned up many times. Written as DNA, the CDR3 is TGTGCCAGCAGCTTAGCAGGACAGGGTGGGAAAGAGACCCAGTACTTC. Protein product: CASSLAGQGGKETQYF. The chain is built from TRBV7-2 and TRBJ2-5; 8 nucleotides match TRBD1. Germline V gene lookup returns CDR1 SGHTA and CDR2 FQGNSA. The CDR3 totals 16 residues. Trimming took 0 bases from V and 3 from J; bases not matched to a gene: 6.

There are many counts of this clone. The chain links TRBV5-1 to TRBJ2-5, with D perhaps TRBD2 (5 bases). Germline V lookup: CDR1 SGHRS, CDR2 YFSETQ. Trimming stripped 4 bases from V and 0 bases from J, with 16 bases between. This CDR3 spans 16 amino acids. The CDR3 DNA is TGCGCCAGCAGCCTTGAGGGTCTATTGTACCAAGAGACCCAGTACTTC. Translation: CASSLEGLLYQETQYF.

In its sample, this clone ranks as medium-sized. The chain's CDR3 is CASSVGLAVINEQFF. CDR3 in DNA: TGTGCCAGCAGTGTAGGGCTAGCGGTGATCAATGAGCAGTTCTTC. The rearrangement uses TRBV2 and TRBJ2-1; 7 bases align to TRBD2. V gave up 4 bases and J gave up 6 bases; unmatched junction bases: 9. The germline V gene encodes CDR1 SNHLY and CDR2 FYNNEI. CDR3 length: 15 residues.

Concerning this clone itself: A read error may account for a junction end that differs from germline. The chain combines TRBV6-5 with TRBJ2-7; D is unclear. CDR1 and CDR2 (germline): MNHEY, SVGAGI. This CDR3 spans 14 amino acids. The CDR3 DNA sequence: TGTGCCAGGAGTTACCGCGAATGGAGTGACGAGCATTACTTC. Its protein is CARSYREWSDEHYF.

A word on this clone: An end of the junction differs from the germline gene, which may be a read error. The chain carries TRBV12-3 or TRBV12-4 and TRBJ2-7, with D tentatively TRBD1 (6 bases). The CDR3 sequence is 14 residues long. Written as DNA, the CDR3 is TGTGCCAGCAGTCCTGGGACATGGGCCCACGATCAGTACTTC. Amino acids: CASSPGTWAHDQYF.

This clone has a count of ten or more. The chain uses TRBV5-1 and TRBJ1-1, with 8 positions matching TRBD1. There are 15 residues in the CDR3. Per the germline V gene, CDR1 is SGHRS and CDR2 is YFSETQ. V was clipped by 1 base and J by 5 bases; unmatched bases: 7. As DNA, the CDR3 is TGCGCCAGCAGCTTGTCACAGGGGGGGGGAACTGAAGCTTTCTTT. This encodes CASSLSQGGGTEAFF.

This clone is medium-sized within its sample. The chain links TRBV2 to TRBJ1-2, with unresolved D. The CDR3 contains 15 residues. The V end was cut by 7 bases, the J end by 4 bases, with 19 bases between. Germline loops: CDR1 SNHLY, CDR2 FYNNEI. In DNA, the CDR3 is TGTGCCAGCAATCAGGACCCCGCCAGATTCTATGGCTACACCTTC. Protein sequence: CASNQDPARFYGYTF.

V is TRBV4-3 and J is TRBJ2-7, with 8 bases identical to TRBD2. CDR3 size: 14 residues. V lost 0 bases and J lost 3; bases outside the gene matches: 1. CDR1 and CDR2 (germline): LGHNA, YSLEER. The DNA of the CDR3 is TGCGCCAGCAGCCAAGAACGGGGGGGCTACGAGCAGTACTTC. It translates to CASSQERGGYEQYF.

The CDR3 sequence: CASQMSTDTQYF. Written as DNA, the CDR3 is TGTGCCAGCCAGATGTCCACAGATACGCAGTATTTT. The chain is built from TRBV7-2 and TRBJ2-3; D is ambiguous. CDR3 length: 12 residues. CDR1 SGHTA and CDR2 FQGNSA come from the germline V gene. Deletions cut 8 bases from V and 2 bases from J, with 8 bases between.

The chain recombines TRBV12-3 or TRBV12-4 with TRBJ2-3, with TRBD2 identical over 11 bases. V lost 5 bases, J lost 0 bases, and 4 bases stayed unmatched. The CDR3 loop spans 16 amino acids. This CDR3 reads CASSTGTSGSTDTQYF. The CDR3 DNA reads TGTGCCAGCAGTACCGGGACTAGCGGTAGCACAGATACGCAGTATTTT.

This clone was counted a few times. V gene TRBV6-2 or TRBV6-3 combines with J gene TRBJ1-1, with D perhaps matching TRBD1 (5 bases). Germline CDR1 MNHEY, CDR2 SVGEGT. The length of the CDR3 is 12 residues. V was trimmed by 1 base and J by 10 bases, leaving 10 bases between them. In DNA, the CDR3 is TGTGCCAGCAGTTACTGGGGGTCGAGAGCTTTCTTT. Its protein is CASSYWGSRAFF.

Ten or more counts support this clone. The rearrangement links TRBV3-1 to TRBJ2-5; 9 bases are a match to TRBD1. V lost 1 base, J lost 7 bases, and 7 bases stayed unmatched. CDR1 LGHDT and CDR2 YNNKEL come from the germline V gene (reference sequence). The CDR3 is made up of 15 amino acids. CDR3 sequence: CASSQALTGGWTQYF. CDR3 coding DNA: TGTGCCAGCAGCCAAGCATTAACAGGGGGCTGGACCCAGTACTTC.

This rearrangement joins TRBV6-1 to TRBJ2-7; 8 nucleotides match TRBD2. The CDR3 extends over 14 amino acids. V lost 7 bases and J lost 3; bases outside the gene matches: 8. Germline V gives CDR1 MNHNS, CDR2 SASEGT. Here the CDR3 DNA reads TGTGCCAGCATGGAAAGCGGGGGCGGCTACGAGCAGTACTTC. This gives the protein CASMESGGGYEQYF.

The sample holds a few counts of this clone. The germline gene is not matched at one end of the junction; a read error may be the cause. J is TRBJ1-5 and V is TRBV2; D is possibly TRBD1 (6 bases). CDR3 length: 15 amino acids. Germline CDR1 reads SNHLY; CDR2 reads FYNNEI. The CDR3 is CASSYRVGSNQPQRF. The CDR3 nucleotides read TGTGCCAGCAGTTACAGGGTGGGTAGCAATCAGCCCCAGCGTTTT.

This clone was observed a single time. Since the CDR3 does not end with the conserved phenylalanine or tryptophan, this likely comes from a read error. The chain employs TRBV7-6 and TRBJ2-3, with TRBD2 matching 10 bases. CDR1 and CDR2 from the germline V gene are SGHVS and FNYEAQ. The length of the CDR3 is 14 residues. DNA for the CDR3: TGTGACAGCAGTAGCGGGGGGTCGTTTGATACGCAGTATTGT. It translates to CDSSSGGSFDTQYC.